These 27 T cell receptor beta chains originate from one sample sequenced in a study of blood T cell repertoires in COVID-19 (dated by TCRdb to the early 2020s). The library came from the immunoSEQ multiplex PCR assay. In its TCRdb copy, this immuneACCESS table keeps in-frame sequences only and misses some clones. Where compared with another copy, unresolved V genes explain less than half of these, and the others have no known cause. Counted in this sample were about 300,000 clones; roughly nine tenths of them appeared once. Approximately 6.5% of the sample belongs to the ten largest clones. Input material: peripheral blood. The receptors originated from a man younger than 30 who had recovered from COVID-19.

The V and J genes are TRBV11-2 and TRBJ2-2, with TRBD1 as a possible D gene (6 bases). The CDR3 spans 13 residues. CDR1 is SGHAT, CDR2 FQNNGV, per germline. V lost 7 bases and J lost 6, with 12 bases in between. The CDR3 DNA reads TGTGCCAGCAATACAGGGTTCCCCGGGGAGCTGTTTTTT. It is translated as CASNTGFPGELFF.

V is TRBV30 and J is TRBJ2-6; D is unclear. The germline V and J ends were trimmed by 3 bases and 0 bases, with 9 bases remaining between them. The germline V gene has CDR1 GTSNPN and CDR2 SVGIG (reference sequence). There are 15 residues in the CDR3. CDR3 sequence: CAWSPALSGANVLTF. CDR3 nucleotides: TGTGCCTGGAGCCCTGCGCTCTCTGGGGCCAACGTCCTGACTTTC.

This chain links TRBV2 with TRBJ2-7, with 10 nucleotides matching TRBD1. V shed 8 bases, J shed 0 bases, and the junction held 16 bases outside the gene matches. The germline V gene has CDR1 SNHLY and CDR2 FYNNEI. This CDR3 comprises 18 residues. For the CDR3, the DNA is TGTGCCAGCGCCATTCCCGGGACAGGGGATTCGAGCTCCTACGAGCAGTACTTC. It is translated as CASAIPGTGDSSSYEQYF.

The table lists this clone with a few counts. The chain has TRBV4-1 and TRBJ1-4; TRBD1 might be the D (5 bases). The V end was cut by 8 bases, the J end by 0 bases, with 16 bases between. The CDR3 has 16 amino acids. CDR1 and CDR2 (germline): MGHRA, YSYEKL. The CDR3 here is CASDMGRGATNEKLFF. CDR3 nucleotide sequence: TGCGCCAGCGACATGGGACGCGGGGCAACTAATGAAAAACTGTTTTTT.

CDR3 in amino acids: CASSRLAGGPSYNEQFF. The CDR3 DNA reads TGTGCCAGTAGTCGTCTAGCGGGGGGGCCCTCGTACAATGAGCAGTTCTTC. The chain is built from TRBV19 and TRBJ2-1; 12 bases match TRBD2. Germline V gives CDR1 LNHDA, CDR2 SQIVND (reference sequence). V lost 5 bases, J lost 4 bases, and 9 bases stayed unmatched. CDR3 size: 17 residues. The full variable domain, rest sourced from reference TRBV19 and TRBJ2-1, is DGGITQSPKYLFRKEGQNVTLSCEQNLNHDAMYWYRQDPGQGLRLIYYSQIVNDFQKGDIAEGYSVSREKKESFPLTVTSAQKNPTAFYLCASSRLAGGPSYNEQFFGPGTRLTVL.

This chain links TRBV4-1 with TRBJ2-1; D is unresolved. The CDR3 is made up of 16 amino acids. Germline V lookup: CDR1 MGHRA, CDR2 YSYEKL. V was cut by 0 bases and J by 3 bases, with 12 bases left in between. CDR3 sequence (DNA): TGCGCCAGCAGCCAAGAAACGGCGTCGGGCTACAATGAGCAGTTCTTC. Its protein product is CASSQETASGYNEQFF.

The chain couples TRBV7-9 to TRBJ2-7; 8 bases match TRBD1. This CDR3 has 14 residues. J lost 6 bases, V lost 3 bases, and 7 bases had no gene match. Germline CDR1 reads SEHNR; CDR2 reads FQNEAQ (reference sequence). CDR3 sequence: CASSLRQGNPEQYF. Here the CDR3 DNA reads TGTGCCAGCAGCTTGCGACAGGGGAACCCCGAGCAGTACTTC.

The CDR3 reads CASSFGSGGEAGNTIYF. In DNA, the CDR3 is TGTGCCAGCAGCTTTGGGTCAGGGGGAGAAGCTGGAAACACCATATATTTT. The chain carries TRBV7-9 and TRBJ1-3, with 7 bases lining up with TRBD1. The CDR3 runs to 17 residues. CDR1 is SEHNR, CDR2 FQNEAQ, per germline (reference sequence). Trimming cost V 3 bases and J 2 bases; bases outside gene matches: 10. The variable domain in full, completed from reference TRBV7-9 and TRBJ1-3, reads DTGVSQNPRHKITKRGQNVTFRCDPISEHNRLYWYRQTLGQGPEFLTYFQNEAQLEKSRLLSDRFSAERPKGSFSTLEIQRTEQGDSAMYLCASSFGSGGEAGNTIYFGEGSWLTVV.

Of note for this clone: Other DNA sequences of this sample code for an identical CDR3. The genes are TRBV5-1 and TRBJ1-1; a possible D gene is TRBD1 (5 bases). CDR1 SGHRS and CDR2 YFSETQ come from the germline V gene. The V end was cut by 1 base, the J end by 1 base, with 5 bases between. CDR3 size: 13 residues. CDR3 coding DNA: TGCGCCAGCAGCTTGACAGGGAACACTGAAGCTTTCTTT. It encodes CASSLTGNTEAFF. The full variable domain, rest sourced from reference TRBV5-1 and TRBJ1-1, is KAGVTQTPRYLIKTRGQQVTLSCSPISGHRSVSWYQQTPGQGLQFLFEYFSETQRNKGNFPGRFSGRQFSNSRSEMNVSTLELGDSALYLCASSLTGNTEAFFGQGTRLTVV.

The chain recombines TRBV7-2 with TRBJ2-7; 14 bases agree with TRBD2. The V gene end was trimmed by 2 bases and the J gene end by 6 bases; junction bases not matched to a gene: 15. Germline V gene lookup returns CDR1 SGHTA and CDR2 FQGNSA. This CDR3 comprises 19 residues. The CDR3 coding sequence is TGTGCCAGCAGCTTAAAGAGACTAGCGGGGGGGTACCCCTTACGCGAGCAGTACTTC. It translates to CASSLKRLAGGYPLREQYF. The variable domain in full, completed from reference TRBV7-2 and TRBJ2-7, reads GAGVSQSPSNKVTEKGKDVELRCDPISGHTALYWYRQSLGQGLEFLIYFQGNSAPDKSGLPSDRFSAERTGGSVSTLTIQRTQQEDSAVYLCASSLKRLAGGYPLREQYFGPGTRLTVT.

Here the CDR3 reads CASSYSLNQPQHF. As DNA, the CDR3 is TGTGCCAGCAGTTACAGCCTAAATCAGCCCCAGCATTTT. The rearrangement joins TRBV6-5 to TRBJ1-5, with unresolved D. The V end was cut by 2 bases, the J end by 4 bases, with 6 bases between. The CDR3 is 13 residues long. The germline CDR1 and CDR2 sequences are MNHEY and SVGAGI.

This clone was seen more than once but under ten times. V is TRBV19 and J is TRBJ1-1; D uncertain. Trimming pared 5 bases from V and 5 bases from J, leaving 12 bases between. CDR3 length: 13 amino acids. Germline V gives CDR1 LNHDA, CDR2 SQIVND (reference sequence). The CDR3 loop is CASSLLDGTEAFF. CDR3 nucleotide sequence: TGTGCCAGTAGTTTACTCGACGGGACTGAAGCTTTCTTT.

This chain uses TRBV18 with TRBJ1-6; tentatively, D is TRBD1 (5 bases). This CDR3 is 17 amino acids long. V was shortened by 3 bases and J by 8 bases, with 20 bases between the two germline ends. Germline CDR1 reads KGHSH; CDR2 reads LQKENI. This chain's CDR3 is CASSPSIRGELDSPLHF. CDR3 in DNA: TGTGCCAGCTCACCCTCGATACGGGGGGAACTGGATTCACCCCTCCACTTT.

The rearrangement links TRBV18 to TRBJ2-5; the D gene is possibly TRBD1 (6 bases). Germline CDR1 is KGHSH and CDR2 is LQKENI. V lost 0 bases and J lost 3, with 8 bases in between. This CDR3 contains 14 residues. The CDR3: CASSPPYREETQYF. The CDR3 DNA is TGTGCCAGCTCACCACCGTACAGGGAAGAGACCCAGTACTTC.

The chain joins TRBV3-1 (or the pseudogene TRBV3-2) to TRBJ2-7, with D possibly being TRBD1 (6 bases). The length of the CDR3 is 13 residues. Trimming removed 1 base at V and 6 bases at J, with 10 bases between. CDR1 LGHDT and CDR2 YNNKEL come from the germline V gene (reference sequence). CDR3 loop: CASSQVRGTEQYF. The CDR3 DNA follows: TGTGCCAGCAGCCAAGTCAGGGGCACCGAGCAGTACTTC.

This chain uses TRBV6-5 with TRBJ2-2; D is perhaps TRBD1 (6 bases). The germline V gene encodes CDR1 MNHEY and CDR2 SVGAGI. V dropped 6 bases and J dropped 6 bases, with 17 bases sitting between them. The CDR3 totals 15 residues. The CDR3 protein is CASSLDRWKAGELFF. CDR3 bases: TGTGCCAGCAGCCTCGACAGGTGGAAAGCCGGGGAGCTGTTTTTT.

The chain recombines TRBV27 with TRBJ1-5; TRBD1 might be the D (5 bases). The CDR3 has 15 residues. In germline, CDR1 is MNHEY, CDR2 SMNVEV (reference sequence). Between the trimmed V and J ends, which lost 4 bases and 5 bases, there was a span of 15 bases. In nucleotides, the CDR3 is TGTGCCAGCAGTTATAGACAGATTGTCCATCAGCCCCAGCATTTT. It encodes CASSYRQIVHQPQHF.

The chain links TRBV21-1 to TRBJ2-2; TRBD2 was called by the table and not checked on the DNA. TRBV21-1 is shown as a pseudogene. The CDR3 runs to 16 residues. As DNA, the CDR3 is TGTGCCAGCAGCAAATGTTTAGAGGGCCAGACCGGGGAGCTGTTTTTT. Residues: CASSKCLEGQTGELFF.

J is TRBJ1-1 and V is TRBV7-9; D possibly corresponds to TRBD1 (5 bases). Deletions cut 2 bases from V and 5 bases from J, with 9 bases between. Per the germline V gene, CDR1 is SEHNR and CDR2 is FQNEAQ (reference sequence). The CDR3 spans 13 residues. CDR3 in amino acids: CASSLNSGTEAFF. Written as DNA, the CDR3 is TGTGCCAGCAGCTTAAATTCAGGGACTGAAGCTTTCTTT.

The genes are TRBV27 and TRBJ1-6; a possible D gene is TRBD1 (5 bases). There are 17 residues in the CDR3. Trimming removed 4 bases from V and 9 bases from J, with 22 bases in between. Per the germline V gene, CDR1 is MNHEY and CDR2 is SMNVEV (reference sequence). CDR3 nucleotide sequence: TGTGCCAGCAGTTCCGACCGGGGGGGGGTGCTTAGTTCACCCCTCCACTTT. It is translated as CASSSDRGGVLSSPLHF.

The chain recombines TRBV3-1 (or the pseudogene TRBV3-2) with TRBJ2-2; TRBD1 matches at 10 bases. Germline loops: CDR1 LGHDT, CDR2 YNNKEL (reference sequence). V lost 3 bases and J lost 9; bases outside the gene matches: 10. The CDR3 is 16 amino acids. DNA for the CDR3: TGTGCCAGCAGCCATCTCGGACAGGGGGGATTTTGGGAGCTGTTTTTT. It codes for CASSHLGQGGFWELFF.

The chain couples TRBV5-4 to TRBJ2-3; maybe TRBD1 (6 bases). V was shortened by 4 bases and J by 6 bases, with 18 bases between the two germline ends. Germline lookup yields CDR1 SGHNT and CDR2 YYREEE (reference sequence). This CDR3 is 15 amino acids long. As DNA, the CDR3 is TGTGCCAGCAGCACACAGGGTGCGCCCCCCGATACGCAGTATTTT. This gives the protein CASSTQGAPPDTQYF.

The chain couples TRBV7-9 to TRBJ1-2, with D unresolved. This CDR3 has 15 amino acids. Germline-derived CDR1 and CDR2 are SEHNR and FQNEAQ (reference sequence). With 3 bases removed from V and 4 bases from J, the gap between germline ends came to 15 bases. CDR3 region: CASSFDDSRLYGYTF. The CDR3, as DNA: TGTGCCAGCAGCTTCGACGATAGCCGACTCTATGGCTACACCTTC. Full variable domain (outside the CDR3, taken from reference TRBV7-9 and TRBJ1-2): DTGVSQNPRHKITKRGQNVTFRCDPISEHNRLYWYRQTLGQGPEFLTYFQNEAQLEKSRLLSDRFSAERPKGSFSTLEIQRTEQGDSAMYLCASSFDDSRLYGYTFGSGTRLTVV.

The V and J genes are TRBV5-6 and TRBJ1-1, with D possibly matching TRBD1 (5 bases). Germline V lookup: CDR1 SGHDT, CDR2 YYEEEE. CDR3 length: 16 residues. V shed 0 bases and J shed 4 bases, with 16 bases lying between them. The CDR3 nucleotides read TGTGCCAGCAGCTTGGTTCCGACAGTGGAAAGCACTGAAGCTTTCTTT. Protein sequence: CASSLVPTVESTEAFF.

Only one count was recorded for this clone. The rearrangement joins TRBV28 to TRBJ1-2, with 12 bases fitting TRBD1. This CDR3 comprises 15 residues. V shed 7 bases, J shed 4 bases, and the junction held 7 bases outside the gene matches. The germline V gene has CDR1 MDHEN and CDR2 SYDVKM. The CDR3 DNA is TGTGCCAGCACCGGGACAGGGGGCTTGGGCTATGGCTACACCTTC. The encoded protein is CASTGTGGLGYGYTF.

The chain carries TRBV9 and TRBJ2-2; 8 bases are shared with TRBD1. V was pared by 4 bases and J by 4 bases, with 9 bases of the junction left unmatched. The germline CDR1 and CDR2 sequences are SGDLS and YYNGEE. This CDR3 has 16 residues. In nucleotides, the CDR3 is TGTGCCAGCAGCCCACGACAGGGGTCGGGCACCGGGGAGCTGTTTTTT. This sequence encodes CASSPRQGSGTGELFF.

V gene TRBV7-8 combines with J gene TRBJ1-5, with 7 bases that match TRBD1. With 5 bases clipped from V and 3 bases from J, the junction kept 7 bases outside the gene matches. The CDR3 length is 15 residues. Germline loops: CDR1 SGHVS, CDR2 FQNEAQ. Written as DNA, the CDR3 is TGTGCCAGCAGCCTCAGGGGGGACCCCAATCAGCCCCAGCATTTT. Protein product: CASSLRGDPNQPQHF. The variable domain in full, with the rest retrieved from reference TRBV7-8 and TRBJ1-5, is GAGVSQSPRYKVAKRGQDVALRCDPISGHVSLFWYQQALGQGPEFLTYFQNEAQLDKSGLPSDRFFAERPEGSVSTLKIQRTQQEDSAVYLCASSLRGDPNQPQHFGDGTRLSIL.